The source of this T cell receptor beta chain is a study of CD8 T cells in ankylosing spondylitis (dated 2017 in TCRdb). Regarding the research as a whole: To find TCR variants linked to disease, the study profiled T cell receptor beta repertoires in ankylosing spondylitis patients and healthy donors. Peripheral blood samples were taken, and synovial fluid was additionally collected from ankylosing spondylitis patients. The whole study cohort included 108 healthy donors and under 30 ankylosing spondylitis patients. What the research found in general, with its limitations: The disease-linked clones were reported as significantly enriched in matched synovial fluid samples from ankylosing spondylitis patients. A CD8+ phenotype was shown by the disease-linked clones, which were found at relatively low frequencies in peripheral blood. Some TCR beta motif variants had previously been reported in synovial fluid and blood of reactive arthritis patients, which suggested common disease-initiation mechanisms. A TCR beta motif of several highly homologous amino acid variants appeared characteristic of blood from ankylosing spondylitis patients.

This clonotype occurred many times. The antigen it binds to is not known. No qualities accompany the bases; no much larger clone lies one base away. V is pared back by 0 bases and J by 0 bases, with 8 bases lying between the germline termini. Spanning cysteine to phenylalanine, the CDR3 consists of 15 amino acids. Solely the CDR3 DNA is kept, with 45 bases framed from the first base. The germline V gene gives CDR1 as MGHRA and CDR2 as YSYEKL. TCRdb shows the sequencer as Illumina HiSeq 2500. Quantitative 5'-RACE with molecular barcodes was the method used to prepare the TCR beta libraries. The source study handled its data this way. A new computational method based on a probabilistic model of VDJ rearrangement was used to identify disease-linked TCR variants. TCRdb redid the processing of the public reads, applying fastp at Q25 and MiXCR, and retained in-frame beta chains. Rows with one shared CDR3 protein collapse into an entry with the most common genes and DNA. These V and J calls derive from TCRdb rather than the authors' analysis. For this sample there are about 240,000 distinct CDR3 sequences; about 10% appear just once. About 3% of the sample comes from the top ten.

Sequenced input: blood, either unsorted or a sorted T cell fraction (not recorded which). This chain joins TRBV4-1 to TRBJ1-1, with an unclear D gene assignment. The sequence was collected from a male donor with ankylosing spondylitis or in good health (not recorded which). The CDR3 region has the sequence CASSQEYTVNTEAFF. The DNA is as follows: TGCGCCAGCAGCCAAGAGTATACAGTGAACACTGAAGCTTTCTTT.